Sequencing of this TCR beta chain was carried out in a study of cytomegalovirus exposure and HLA in healthy donors. The PCR had 60 Vbeta and 13 Jbeta primers. The data were produced by immunoSEQ multiplex PCR, yet TCRdb's version contains in-frame clones alone and is incomplete. The sample yields about 140,000 clones, around 80% seen once. This clone was counted only a few times. The junction had 5 bases not matched to a gene; V was cut back by 1 base and J by 5 bases. CDR3 length: 16 residues. Germline CDR1 is MGHDK and CDR2 is SYGVNS. The rearrangement joins TRBV25-1 to TRBJ2-3; 11 nucleotides align to TRBD1. The specimen was PBMCs. This TCR was sampled from a female donor in good health and CMV-seronegative. The CDR3: CASSEFGTGGRDTQYF. DNA of the CDR3: TGTGCCAGCAGTGAATTTGGGACAGGGGGAAGAGATACGCAGTATTTT.